Listed here are 16 T cell receptor beta chains from one sample, sequenced in a study of identical twins. MiXCR, applied by TCRdb to the 5' RACE reads, yields one record per CDR3 protein. This sample has under 300,000 distinct CDR3 sequences, with around 15% found just once. The source material was memory (CD45RO+) T cells sorted from blood. The receptors were gathered from a woman aged 18-29 years in good health.

The V call is TRBV3-1, the J call TRBJ2-1, with D uncertain. There are 15 residues in the CDR3. V lost 1 base and J lost 6, with 13 bases in between. Germline CDR1 is LGHDT and CDR2 is YNNKEL (reference sequence). The CDR3 here is CASSQAGQAPNEQFF. In nucleotides, the CDR3 is TGTGCCAGCAGCCAAGCGGGTCAAGCTCCCAATGAGCAGTTCTTC.

This clonotype was observed a handful of times. A junction end diverges from the germline sequence, so it may reflect a read error. V gene TRBV4-3 combines with J gene TRBJ2-5; the match to TRBD1 covers 7 bases. Germline V gives CDR1 LGHNA, CDR2 YSLEER. This CDR3 contains 15 residues. The CDR3: CASSKEGAGVETQYF. In nucleotides, the CDR3 is TGCGCCAGCAGCAAAGAGGGGGCAGGGGTAGAGACCCAGTACTTC.

The chain recombines TRBV20-1 with TRBJ2-7; D might be TRBD2 (5 bases). Per the germline V gene, CDR1 is DFQATT and CDR2 is SNEGSKA (reference sequence). The length of the CDR3 is 15 residues. Deletions cut 0 bases from V and 4 bases from J, with 16 bases between. The CDR3 reads CSARDFRGGLYEQYF. The CDR3 nucleotides are TGCAGTGCTAGAGATTTCCGCGGAGGCTTGTACGAGCAGTACTTC.

This clonotype was picked up many times. This chain links TRBV5-1 with TRBJ2-5, with D possibly TRBD2 on 5 matching bases. V lost 1 base, J lost 1 base, and 11 bases lay in between. Germline lookup yields CDR1 SGHRS and CDR2 YFSETQ. The CDR3 spans 15 residues. CDR3 amino acids: CASSLRLAGQETQYF. DNA for the CDR3: TGCGCCAGCAGCTTGAGGCTAGCTGGCCAAGAGACCCAGTACTTC.

The chain carries TRBV7-8 and TRBJ1-1; 7 bases match TRBD1. V trimming: 7 bases; J trimming: 1 base; junction bases outside the gene matches: 6. Looked up from germline, CDR1 is SGHVS and CDR2 is FQNEAQ. The CDR3 covers 14 residues. The CDR3 coding sequence is TGTGCCAGCAATGTACAGGGGCGGAACACTGAAGCTTTCTTT. As protein: CASNVQGRNTEAFF.

This clonotype was picked up a small number of times. The chain carries TRBV5-1 and TRBJ2-7; D is unclear. CDR1 and CDR2 (germline): SGHRS, YFSETQ. Trimming pared 3 bases from V and 4 bases from J, leaving 14 bases between. The length of the CDR3 is 14 residues. CDR3 sequence: CASSSGPGGYEQYF. In DNA form, the CDR3 reads TGCGCCAGCAGCTCCGGGCCCGGTGGTTACGAGCAGTACTTC.

The sample holds a few counts of this clonotype. This may be a read error: a much more frequent sequence differs by one nucleotide. The rearrangement links TRBV5-1 to TRBJ1-1, with 8 bases matching TRBD1. V trimming: 4 bases; J trimming: 7 bases; junction bases outside the gene matches: 6. The CDR3 covers 13 residues. Germline loops: CDR1 SGHRS, CDR2 YFSETQ. The CDR3 region is CASSPGQGYEAFF. The CDR3 DNA sequence: TGCGCCAGCAGCCCCGGACAGGGCTATGAAGCTTTCTTT.

This clonotype was seen ten or more times. This chain links TRBV10-3 with TRBJ1-4; D gene ambiguous. The germline V gene encodes CDR1 ENHRY and CDR2 SYGVKD. The CDR3 contains 13 residues. The V end was cut by 2 bases, the J end by 8 bases, with 9 bases between. The CDR3 nucleotides read TGTGCCATCAGTGAGGCCCGGGAGGAAAAACTGTTTTTT. Protein sequence: CAISEAREEKLFF.

This clonotype was detected only a few times. The J gene is TRBJ2-7, the V gene TRBV4-3; D uncertain. The CDR3 has 14 residues. In germline, CDR1 is LGHNA, CDR2 YSLEER. V lost 0 bases and J 2 bases, leaving 8 bases between the germline ends. CDR3 coding DNA: TGCGCCAGCAGCCAAGAGGTAGGGCCCTACGAGCAGTACTTC. Translation: CASSQEVGPYEQYF.

V is TRBV2 and J is TRBJ2-7; D is undetermined. Per germline, CDR1 SNHLY and CDR2 FYNNEI. V gave up 4 bases and J gave up 2 bases, with 12 bases separating them. The CDR3 is 14 residues long. Written as DNA, the CDR3 is TGTGCCAGCAGTGTCCACGGAGCCACCTACGAGCAGTACTTC. Translating gives CASSVHGATYEQYF. The full variable domain, rest sourced from reference TRBV2 and TRBJ2-7, is EPEVTQTPSHQVTQMGQEVILRCVPISNHLYFYWYRQILGQKVEFLVSFYNNEISEKSEIFDDQFSVERPDGSNFTLKIRSTKLEDSAMYFCASSVHGATYEQYFGPGTRLTVT.

The chain joins TRBV5-5 to TRBJ2-3; D remains unclear. Trimming pared 3 bases from V and 1 base from J, leaving 9 bases between. The CDR3 contains 14 residues. Germline V CDR1 and CDR2: SGHKS, YYEKEE (reference sequence). CDR3 in DNA: TGTGCCAGCAGCTCTCAATTCGGCACAGATACGCAGTATTTT. This translates into CASSSQFGTDTQYF.

The V gene is TRBV7-2, the J gene TRBJ2-7; D remains ambiguous. This CDR3 comprises 11 residues. The ends were cut back, 4 bases at V and 3 bases at J, with 4 bases in the middle. CDR1 is SGHTA, CDR2 FQGNSA, per germline. DNA of the CDR3: TGTGCCAGCAGCTCTGTCTACGAGCAGTACTTC. Protein product: CASSSVYEQYF.

This clonotype was counted only a few times. The V gene is TRBV4-2, the J gene TRBJ1-5, with D tentatively TRBD1 (5 bases). Germline loops: CDR1 LGHNA, CDR2 YNFKEQ. This CDR3 contains 13 residues. V lost 4 bases and J 5 bases, leaving 9 bases between the germline ends. The CDR3 nucleotides are TGTGCCAGCAGCCCCGGGACCGATCAGCCCCAGCATTTT. It translates to CASSPGTDQPQHF.

The chain joins TRBV12-3 or TRBV12-4 to TRBJ1-5; D remains ambiguous. The CDR3 loop spans 14 amino acids. V shed 1 base and J shed 2 bases, with 6 bases lying between them. CDR3 in amino acids: CASSLDKRNQPQHF. DNA of the CDR3: TGTGCCAGCAGTTTAGACAAACGCAATCAGCCCCAGCATTTT.

This clonotype was counted ten times or more. This chain connects TRBV12-3 or TRBV12-4 to TRBJ2-7, with D perhaps matching TRBD1 (6 bases). The CDR3 has 13 residues. The V end was cut by 6 bases, the J end by 0 bases, with 9 bases between. CDR3: CASSPGHSYEQYF. As DNA, the CDR3 is TGTGCCAGCAGCCCGGGACACTCCTACGAGCAGTACTTC.

The table lists this clonotype with a few counts. The chain carries TRBV7-2 and TRBJ2-7; D ambiguous. The CDR3 extends over 14 amino acids. Germline-derived CDR1 and CDR2 are SGHTA and FQGNSA. The ends were cut back, 1 base at V and 0 bases at J, with 7 bases in the middle. The CDR3 loop is CASSLVSISYEQYF. In DNA, the CDR3 is TGTGCCAGCAGCTTAGTATCCATCTCCTACGAGCAGTACTTC.